Presented here are 24 T cell receptor beta chains from one specimen sequenced in a study of CD8 T cells in ankylosing spondylitis. A single record per CDR3 protein comes from TCRdb applying MiXCR to the 5' RACE reads. This sample has 380,000 or so distinct CDR3 sequences; about 20% occur once, and the top ten carry 10% to 15%. Specimen: blood, either unsorted or a sorted T cell fraction (not recorded which). Every receptor here comes from a male donor with ankylosing spondylitis or in good health (not recorded which).

The V and J genes are TRBV6-5 and TRBJ2-5; 9 positions agree with TRBD1. This CDR3 is 15 amino acids long. The V segment lost 2 bases and the J segment 5 bases; nucleotides outside the gene matches: 6. Germline V CDR1 and CDR2: MNHEY, SVGAGI. CDR3 region: CASSYGTGKGETQYF. CDR3 DNA sequence: TGTGCCAGCAGTTACGGGACAGGGAAGGGGGAGACCCAGTACTTC.

This clonotype was observed a handful of times. This chain links TRBV6-5 with TRBJ2-5; D is perhaps TRBD2 (7 bases). CDR3 length equals 19 residues. Germline V gene sequence: CDR1 MNHEY, CDR2 SVGAGI. V dropped 2 bases and J dropped 2 bases, with 24 bases sitting between them. CDR3 coding DNA: TGTGCCAGCAGTTACCCTCTGAGTCTATGGCGGGGGCGACAAGAGACCCAGTACTTC. Translated, it gives CASSYPLSLWRGRQETQYF.

This clonotype was seen a few times. The chain carries TRBV12-3 or TRBV12-4 and TRBJ1-4; no reliable D call. V was clipped by 8 bases and J by 5 bases, with 12 bases between them. CDR3 size: 13 residues. The CDR3 DNA reads as TGTGCCAGCTTTGGGGAGGGAAATGAAAAACTGTTTTTT. Its protein is CASFGEGNEKLFF.

The chain has TRBV11-2 and TRBJ2-3; perhaps D is TRBD1 or TRBD2 (6 bases each). CDR3 length equals 15 residues. From germline, CDR1 is SGHAT and CDR2 FQNNGV. The V end was cut by 5 bases, the J end by 6 bases, with 18 bases between. CDR3 protein: CASSPTGAGPDTQYF. DNA for the CDR3: TGTGCCAGCAGCCCCACGGGGGCAGGGCCGGATACGCAGTATTTT. Looking up the rest from reference TRBV11-2 and TRBJ2-3 gives the full variable domain: EAGVAQSPRYKIIEKRQSVAFWCNPISGHATLYWYQQILGQGPKLLIQFQNNGVVDDSQLPKDRFSAERLKGVDSTLKIQPAKLEDSAVYLCASSPTGAGPDTQYFGPGTRLTVL.

The V and J genes are TRBV2 and TRBJ2-6; D gene unclear. This CDR3 has 13 amino acids. Looked up from germline, CDR1 is SNHLY and CDR2 is FYNNEI. Trimming shortened V by 6 bases and J by 2 bases, and 5 bases separated the two germline ends. Here the CDR3 DNA reads TGTGCCAGCAGCCAGACTGGGGCCAACGTCCTGACTTTC. Amino acid sequence: CASSQTGANVLTF.

The rearrangement uses TRBV5-5 and TRBJ2-2; D unclear. From germline, CDR1 is SGHKS and CDR2 YYEKEE (reference sequence). CDR3 length: 15 amino acids. V was cut by 2 bases and J by 0 bases, with 8 bases left in between. Here the CDR3 DNA reads TGTGCCAGCAGCTTCTATGAAGCGAACACCGGGGAGCTGTTTTTT. It encodes CASSFYEANTGELFF.

This clonotype has more than one count but fewer than ten. The J gene is TRBJ2-1, the V gene TRBV20-1; D could derive from TRBD1 or TRBD2 (5 bases each). This CDR3 comprises 14 residues. Trimming stripped 3 bases from V and 2 bases from J, with 11 bases between. Germline CDR1 and CDR2: DFQATT and SNEGSKA (reference sequence). CDR3 sequence reads: CSARGRGPYNEQFF. The CDR3 bases are TGCAGTGCTAGGGGACGGGGCCCCTACAATGAGCAGTTCTTC.

The chain joins TRBV27 to TRBJ2-7; a weak D match, TRBD1 (5 bases). This CDR3 spans 14 amino acids. Germline V lookup: CDR1 MNHEY, CDR2 SMNVEV (reference sequence). V lost 6 bases and J lost 2, with 14 bases in between. The chain's CDR3 is CASSYGQPPYEQYF. In DNA form, the CDR3 reads TGTGCCAGCAGCTATGGACAACCCCCCTACGAGCAGTACTTC.

This clonotype was seen more than once but under ten times. The CDR3 DNA is TGTGCCAGCAGACCCAGCGGGCCCCAAAGCACAGATACGCAGTATTTT. Its translation is CASRPSGPQSTDTQYF. This chain connects TRBV6-2 or TRBV6-3 to TRBJ2-3, with a tentative D call TRBD2 (6 bases). V was clipped by 6 bases and J by 0 bases, with 16 bases between them. CDR3 length: 16 amino acids. Germline assignment: CDR1 MNHEY and CDR2 SVGEGT.

This rearrangement joins TRBV29-1 to TRBJ2-7, with D perhaps TRBD2 (5 bases). CDR3 length equals 13 residues. Per germline, CDR1 SQVTM and CDR2 ANQGSEA. V lost 3 bases to trimming and J lost 0 bases, with 9 bases between them. CDR3 in amino acids: CSVESGSSYEQYF. The DNA for the CDR3 is TGCAGCGTTGAGTCGGGGAGCTCCTACGAGCAGTACTTC.

V gene TRBV30 combines with J gene TRBJ2-7; D unresolved. Trimming shortened V by 3 bases and J by 2 bases, and 8 bases separated the two germline ends. The CDR3 sequence is 12 residues long. Germline loops: CDR1 GTSNPN, CDR2 SVGIG (reference sequence). The CDR3 region has the DNA TGTGCCTGGAGGGAAGGGACCTACGAGCAGTACTTC. This sequence encodes CAWREGTYEQYF.

This clonotype was seen only a few times. The chain uses TRBV12-3 or TRBV12-4 and TRBJ1-5; D gene unclear. The CDR3 sequence is 14 residues long. V was clipped by 2 bases and J by 0 bases, with 5 bases between them. The CDR3 sequence: CASSLTVSNQPQHF. The CDR3 nucleotides read TGTGCCAGCAGTTTAACCGTTAGCAATCAGCCCCAGCATTTT.

This clonotype has more than one count but fewer than ten. The V and J genes are TRBV12-3 or TRBV12-4 and TRBJ2-1; tentatively, D is TRBD2 (5 bases). Trimming left V 5 bases short and J 10 bases short, with 15 bases between. The CDR3 sequence is 13 residues long. The CDR3 coding sequence is TGTGCCAGCAGTCCCGGGGTCCGGAAAGAGCAGTTCTTC. Encoded protein: CASSPGVRKEQFF.

The J gene is TRBJ1-1, the V gene TRBV3-1; no definite D call. CDR3 length: 15 amino acids. V was trimmed by 0 bases and J by 5 bases, leaving 13 bases between them. Germline CDR1 reads LGHDT; CDR2 reads YNNKEL (reference sequence). The DNA for the CDR3 is TGTGCCAGCAGCCAAGATCCGGAGACGAGGACTGAAGCTTTCTTT. Its protein product is CASSQDPETRTEAFF.

This clonotype was counted only a few times. The chain is built from TRBV20-1 and TRBJ2-7, with TRBD1 matching over 10 bases. Germline V gene data show CDR1 as DFQATT and CDR2 as SNEGSKA (reference sequence). V lost 6 bases, J lost 2 bases, and 7 bases stayed unmatched. The CDR3 loop spans 14 amino acids. As DNA, the CDR3 is TGCAGTGCCGAAGACAGGGGGCTGACCTACGAGCAGTACTTC. Translation gives CSAEDRGLTYEQYF.

This rearrangement joins TRBV6-1 to TRBJ2-3; TRBD1 matches at 10 bases. Per the germline V gene, CDR1 is MNHNS and CDR2 is SASEGT. The junction had 9 bases not matched to a gene; V was cut back by 6 bases and J by 3 bases. This CDR3 is 16 amino acids long. The CDR3 region has the DNA TGTGCCAGCAGCCTCCCGGGACAGGGGTCGACAGATACGCAGTATTTT. This codes for CASSLPGQGSTDTQYF.

The V and J genes are TRBV29-1 and TRBJ2-7; TRBD1 or TRBD2 may be the D gene (6 bases each). Trimming pared 4 bases from V and 7 bases from J, leaving 11 bases between. CDR1 and CDR2 from the germline V gene are SQVTM and ANQGSEA. The CDR3 is 11 residues long. In DNA, the CDR3 is TGCAGCGTTGGGGGGGCCGAGGAGCAGTACTTC. Translated, it gives CSVGGAEEQYF.

The gene calls are TRBV4-1 and TRBJ2-4; D gene ambiguous. CDR1 and CDR2 (germline): MGHRA, YSYEKL. V was cut by 0 bases and J by 0 bases, with 9 bases left in between. The CDR3 contains 16 residues. In DNA, the CDR3 is TGCGCCAGCAGCCAAGATTCCTATTTAGCCAAAAACATTCAGTACTTC. Its protein product is CASSQDSYLAKNIQYF.

The V call is TRBV2, the J call TRBJ2-5; a weak D match, TRBD1 (5 bases). This CDR3 comprises 13 residues. The germline V gene has CDR1 SNHLY and CDR2 FYNNEI. V was pared by 6 bases and J by 7 bases, with 15 bases between. CDR3 coding DNA: TGTGCCAGCAGCGACCCTTTGCAGGGGACCCAGTACTTC. This codes for CASSDPLQGTQYF.

This clonotype was seen only a few times. V and J are TRBV29-1 and TRBJ2-1; TRBD2 might be the D (6 bases). The V end was cut by 6 bases, the J end by 3 bases, with 12 bases between. Germline assignment: CDR1 SQVTM and CDR2 ANQGSEA. The CDR3 runs to 13 residues. For the CDR3, the DNA is TGCAGCGTGGAGGGAGGCCTCTACAATGAGCAGTTCTTC. Translated, it gives CSVEGGLYNEQFF.

Regarding this clonotype: The junction departs from germline at one end; a sequencing error may be responsible. The J gene is TRBJ2-1, the V gene TRBV5-1; D may be TRBD1 or TRBD2 (6 bases each). The germline gives CDR1 SGHRS, CDR2 YFSETQ. The CDR3 is made up of 16 amino acids. The CDR3: CARSLRGAGAYNEQFF. In nucleotides, the CDR3 is TGCGCCAGAAGCTTGAGGGGGGCTGGCGCCTACAATGAGCAGTTCTTC.

CDR3 region: CASSGAAEQYF. CDR3 DNA: TGTGCCAGCAGCGGCGCTGCCGAGCAGTACTTC. V usage is TRBV7-9 and J usage is TRBJ2-7, with D unresolved. Trimming shortened V by 5 bases and J by 6 bases, and 8 bases separated the two germline ends. This CDR3 comprises 11 residues. The germline V gene has CDR1 SEHNR and CDR2 FQNEAQ (reference sequence).

This clonotype was picked up a small number of times. The chain couples TRBV13 to TRBJ2-5, with D hard to call. Germline CDR1 and CDR2: PRHDT and FYEKMQ (reference sequence). The CDR3 length is 14 residues. V was clipped by 0 bases and J by 1 base, with 6 bases between them. The CDR3 sequence is CASSLGWSQETQYF. The CDR3 nucleotides read TGTGCCAGCAGCTTAGGGTGGTCCCAAGAGACCCAGTACTTC.

The chain joins TRBV5-4 to TRBJ2-4; D may be TRBD1 or TRBD2 (6 bases each). Per germline, CDR1 SGHNT and CDR2 YYREEE (reference sequence). The CDR3 consists of 19 residues. Trimming left V 0 bases short and J 4 bases short, with 23 bases between. Written as DNA, the CDR3 is TGTGCCAGCAGCTTGGCTCGGGGGCGGATATTGATGGGGAAAAACATTCAGTACTTC. Translated: CASSLARGRILMGKNIQYF. Full variable domain (missing parts from reference TRBV5-4 and TRBJ2-4): ETGVTQSPTHLIKTRGQQVTLRCSSQSGHNTVSWYQQALGQGPQFIFQYYREEENGRGNFPPRFSGLQFPNYSSELNVNALELDDSALYLCASSLARGRILMGKNIQYFGAGTRLSVL.